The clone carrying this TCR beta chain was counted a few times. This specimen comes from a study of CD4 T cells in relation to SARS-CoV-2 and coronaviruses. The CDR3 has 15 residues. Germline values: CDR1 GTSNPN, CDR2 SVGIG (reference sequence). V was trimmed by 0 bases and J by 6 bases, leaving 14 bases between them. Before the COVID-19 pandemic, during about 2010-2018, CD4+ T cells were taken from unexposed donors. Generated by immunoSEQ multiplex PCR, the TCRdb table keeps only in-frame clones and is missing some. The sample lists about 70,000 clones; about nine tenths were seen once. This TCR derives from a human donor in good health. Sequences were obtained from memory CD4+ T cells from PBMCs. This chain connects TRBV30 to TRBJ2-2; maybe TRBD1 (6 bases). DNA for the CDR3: TGTGCCTGGAGTGTCTCCAACTCAGGGGCCGGGGAGCTGTTTTTT. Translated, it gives CAWSVSNSGAGELFF.